The 32 T cell receptor beta chains given below trace back to one sample, sequenced in a study of cytomegalovirus exposure and HLA in healthy donors. TCRdb's table, derived via immunoSEQ multiplex PCR, lists solely in-frame clones and lacks some. The sample includes some 150,000 clones, about nine tenths of them seen just once. The sequenced material came from PBMCs. Receptor source: a man between 18 and 29 years old in good health and CMV-seropositive.

V and J are TRBV18 and TRBJ1-5; no clear D gene. The CDR3 extends over 13 amino acids. Looked up from germline, CDR1 is KGHSH and CDR2 is LQKENI. Trimming left V 2 bases short and J 5 bases short, with 7 bases between. CDR3 in DNA: TGTGCCAGCTCACCAGGGGAGGATCAGCCCCAGCATTTT. Amino acids: CASSPGEDQPQHF.

This clone came up once. The chain is built from TRBV6-5 and TRBJ2-6; D gene unclear. Germline loops: CDR1 MNHEY, CDR2 SVGAGI. This CDR3 region has 14 residues. V lost 9 bases and J 0 bases, leaving 9 bases between the germline ends. The DNA for the CDR3 is TGTGCCAGTTCGTCCTACTCTGGGGCCAACGTCCTGACTTTC. This sequence encodes CASSSYSGANVLTF.

This sequence joins TRBV5-1 and TRBJ1-4; TRBD1 aligns across 9 bases. The V gene's germline CDR1 is SGHRS and CDR2 YFSETQ. J was trimmed by 8 bases and V by 0 bases; bases with no gene match: 2. The CDR3 is made up of 14 amino acids. The CDR3 sequence is CASSLDRGREKLFF. Written as DNA, the CDR3 is TGCGCCAGCAGCTTGGACAGGGGGCGCGAAAAACTGTTTTTT.

This clone was counted once. This chain connects TRBV13 to TRBJ2-2, with D perhaps matching TRBD1 (5 bases). Germline lookup yields CDR1 PRHDT and CDR2 FYEKMQ (reference sequence). The CDR3 is 15 amino acids. Trimming took off 3 bases at V and 2 bases at J, with 10 bases between the two ends. The CDR3 region has the DNA TGTGCCAGCAGCTTGGGGCAGGGAAACACCGGGGAGCTGTTTTTT. Its translation: CASSLGQGNTGELFF.

In its sample, this clone was seen a few times. The V call is TRBV6-6, the J call TRBJ2-5; perhaps TRBD2 as D (6 bases). Germline V gene sequence: CDR1 MNHNY, CDR2 SVGAGI (reference sequence). The CDR3 has 14 residues. The V and J ends lost 2 bases and 2 bases respectively, with 9 bases between them. CDR3 coding DNA: TGTGCCAGCAGTTACAGGCGGGATCAAGAGACCCAGTACTTC. This gives the protein CASSYRRDQETQYF.

This sequence joins TRBV6-5 and TRBJ2-7; 12 nucleotides align to TRBD2. Germline CDR1 is MNHEY and CDR2 is SVGAGI. V was clipped by 5 bases and J by 4 bases; unmatched bases: 3. The length of the CDR3 is 14 residues. CDR3 nucleotide sequence: TGTGCCAGCAGTACCGGGACTAGCGGGTACGAGCAGTACTTC. This codes for CASSTGTSGYEQYF.

J is TRBJ1-5 and V is TRBV20-1; D may be TRBD1 (5 bases). Trimming pared 1 base from V and 7 bases from J, leaving 5 bases between. CDR3 length: 11 residues. The germline CDR1 and CDR2 sequences are DFQATT and SNEGSKA (reference sequence). The CDR3 bases are TGCAGTGCTAGAGGGGGCCAGCCCCAGCATTTT. Protein product: CSARGGQPQHF.

The chain recombines TRBV7-9 with TRBJ2-1; TRBD1 aligns across 7 bases. The germline gives CDR1 SEHNR, CDR2 FQNEAQ (reference sequence). This CDR3 is built from 15 residues. Trimming removed 5 bases from V and 5 bases from J; junction bases left unmatched: 9. The CDR3 sequence is CASSQTGLKHNEQFF. In DNA, the CDR3 is TGTGCCAGCAGCCAGACAGGGTTGAAACACAATGAGCAGTTCTTC.

CDR3 sequence: CASSFRQMGQGVGDTQYF. The CDR3 DNA sequence: TGTGCCAGCAGCTTTCGCCAAATGGGACAGGGTGTAGGAGATACGCAGTATTTT. This chain joins TRBV11-2 and TRBJ2-3; 9 nucleotides line up with TRBD1. The CDR3 spans 18 residues. CDR1 is SGHAT and CDR2 is FQNNGV in the germline V gene. After removal of 3 bases from V and 5 bases from J, the junction contained 15 bases not matched to a gene.

This sequence joins TRBV5-1 and TRBJ1-3; possible D gene TRBD1, 5 bases. In germline, CDR1 is SGHRS, CDR2 YFSETQ. The CDR3 totals 15 residues. Trimming stripped 2 bases from V and 3 bases from J, with 12 bases between. This CDR3 is CASSFQGGNGNTIYF. In DNA, the CDR3 is TGCGCCAGCAGCTTCCAGGGCGGTAATGGAAACACCATATATTTT.

The genes are TRBV2 and TRBJ2-3; D ambiguous. Germline V CDR1 and CDR2: SNHLY, FYNNEI. CDR3 size: 14 residues. V dropped 3 bases and J dropped 2 bases, with 9 bases sitting between them. The CDR3 coding sequence is TGTGCCAGCAGTGACCCCAGACACACAGATACGCAGTATTTT. Translating it yields CASSDPRHTDTQYF.

V and J are TRBV6-5 and TRBJ2-7; 7 nucleotides align to TRBD1. Looked up from germline, CDR1 is MNHEY and CDR2 is SVGAGI. Trimming cost V 6 bases and J 0 bases; bases outside gene matches: 8. The CDR3 has 15 amino acids. The CDR3 protein is CASRAATGNSYEQYF. Here the CDR3 DNA reads TGTGCCAGCAGGGCGGCGACAGGGAACTCCTACGAGCAGTACTTC.

This chain connects TRBV5-1 to TRBJ1-4, with TRBD1 matching 10 bases. The V gene's germline CDR1 is SGHRS and CDR2 YFSETQ. V shed 3 bases, J shed 7 bases, and the junction held 15 bases outside the gene matches. The length of the CDR3 is 18 residues. The CDR3 sequence is CASSSTGTGVHRGEKLFF. In DNA form, the CDR3 reads TGCGCCAGCAGCTCAACCGGGACAGGGGTTCACAGGGGTGAAAAACTGTTTTTT.

The chain joins TRBV7-2 to TRBJ2-7; 7 nucleotides align to TRBD2. The trim removed 2 bases at V and 3 bases at J, leaving 7 bases unmatched. CDR3 length: 15 amino acids. Germline CDR1 and CDR2: SGHTA and FQGNSA. CDR3 loop: CASSLFRGSSYEQYF. For the CDR3, the DNA is TGTGCCAGCAGCTTATTTCGCGGGAGCAGCTACGAGCAGTACTTC.

V and J are TRBV6-4 and TRBJ2-2; D is uncertain. Trimming took off 4 bases at V and 7 bases at J, with 19 bases between the two ends. Germline V lookup: CDR1 MRHNA, CDR2 SNTAGT. The CDR3 runs 16 residues. The CDR3 loop is CASSVQPPLAGGELFF. CDR3 DNA: TGTGCCAGCAGTGTCCAACCCCCGCTGGCAGGCGGGGAGCTGTTTTTT.

The gene calls are TRBV6-6 and TRBJ2-3, with D perhaps matching TRBD2 (5 bases). The V end was cut by 7 bases, the J end by 2 bases, with 16 bases between. Germline assignment: CDR1 MNHNY and CDR2 SVGAGI (reference sequence). This CDR3 has 15 residues. The CDR3 DNA is TGTGCCAGCAAGAGCCCAGCGGTCTACACAGATACGCAGTATTTT. Translation gives CASKSPAVYTDTQYF.

The chain joins TRBV7-2 to TRBJ1-3; TRBD1 is a possible D gene (6 bases). The germline V gene encodes CDR1 SGHTA and CDR2 FQGNSA. V lost 1 base to trimming and J lost 4 bases, with 14 bases between them. CDR3 length: 16 amino acids. CDR3 region: CASSLGGGARGNTIYF. As DNA, the CDR3 is TGTGCCAGCAGCTTAGGTGGGGGGGCGAGGGGAAACACCATATATTTT.

This rearrangement joins TRBV7-2 to TRBJ2-1; maybe TRBD2 (6 bases). V lost 6 bases, J lost 0 bases, and 15 bases lay in between. Germline V lookup: CDR1 SGHTA, CDR2 FQGNSA. CDR3 length: 16 residues. The CDR3 DNA follows: TGTGCCAGCAGGAAAGCGGGCGAGAGCTCCTACAATGAGCAGTTCTTC. Protein product: CASRKAGESSYNEQFF.

This chain uses TRBV11-3 with TRBJ2-3, with D unresolved. Looked up from germline, CDR1 is SGHNT and CDR2 is YENEEA. The germline V and J ends were trimmed by 0 bases and 6 bases, with 4 bases remaining between them. There are 12 residues in the CDR3. As DNA, the CDR3 is TGTGCCAGCAGCTTAGATCGGGATACGCAGTATTTT. Translating gives CASSLDRDTQYF.

The chain employs TRBV19 and TRBJ2-2; tentative D call: TRBD1 (5 bases). Trimming removed 5 bases at V and 7 bases at J, with 14 bases between. This CDR3 is 14 amino acids long. Germline loops: CDR1 LNHDA, CDR2 SQIVND (reference sequence). In nucleotides, the CDR3 is TGTGCCAGTAGTTATTGGCAGGGCGGCGGGGAGCTGTTTTTT. Protein product: CASSYWQGGGELFF.

The genes are TRBV27 and TRBJ2-1, with D uncertain. With 3 bases removed from V and 5 bases from J, the gap between germline ends came to 5 bases. CDR3 size: 12 residues. The V gene's germline CDR1 is MNHEY and CDR2 SMNVEV (reference sequence). The CDR3 DNA reads as TGTGCCAGCAGTTTTTCAAACAATGAGCAGTTCTTC. Its protein is CASSFSNNEQFF.

CDR3 region: CASSFRGSTEAFF. The CDR3 nucleotides are TGTGCCAGCAGTTTCAGGGGGAGCACTGAAGCTTTCTTT. The chain has TRBV27 and TRBJ1-1; 7 bases map to TRBD1. V lost 3 bases, J lost 4 bases, and 2 bases stayed unmatched. Germline lookup yields CDR1 MNHEY and CDR2 SMNVEV (reference sequence). The CDR3 length is 13 residues.

This clone was seen a single time. The rearrangement joins TRBV29-1 to TRBJ1-1; D is unresolved. The CDR3 length is 14 residues. Germline V gene lookup returns CDR1 SQVTM and CDR2 ANQGSEA. Deletions cut 7 bases from V and 0 bases from J, with 15 bases between. The CDR3 DNA sequence: TGCAGCGCCCTACCCCGGCGGATGAACACTGAAGCTTTCTTT. This sequence encodes CSALPRRMNTEAFF.

The chain recombines TRBV4-1 with TRBJ2-7, with 9 bases identical to TRBD1. This CDR3 region has 15 residues. V lost 4 bases to trimming and J lost 3 bases; unmatched junction nucleotides: 7. CDR1 MGHRA and CDR2 YSYEKL come from the germline V gene. CDR3 nucleotides: TGCGCCAGCAGCCTGACGGGACAGGGAGACTACGAGCAGTACTTC. Translating it yields CASSLTGQGDYEQYF.

The chain links TRBV4-1 to TRBJ2-7; a possible D gene is TRBD1 (6 bases). The CDR3 totals 13 residues. V lost 0 bases and J 7 bases, leaving 10 bases between the germline ends. The germline V gene has CDR1 MGHRA and CDR2 YSYEKL. Written as DNA, the CDR3 is TGCGCCAGCAGCCAAGATCAGGGGCGAGAGCAGTACTTC. This encodes CASSQDQGREQYF.

V and J are TRBV7-9 and TRBJ2-1; 9 nucleotides align to TRBD2. CDR1 and CDR2 (germline): SEHNR, FQNEAQ (reference sequence). J lost 9 bases, V lost 4 bases, and 10 bases had no gene match. CDR3 length equals 15 residues. Written as DNA, the CDR3 is TGTGCCAGCAGCTACTTTAGCGGGAGCCCAGGTGAGCAGTTCTTC. Amino acids: CASSYFSGSPGEQFF.

The rearrangement uses TRBV28 and TRBJ1-1, with D possibly being TRBD1 (5 bases). Trimming pared 6 bases from V and 2 bases from J, leaving 13 bases between. Germline assignment: CDR1 MDHEN and CDR2 SYDVKM. The CDR3 consists of 14 residues. In DNA form, the CDR3 reads TGTGCCAGCAGGTTAGGGGCAGTCAACACTGAAGCTTTCTTT. Its translation: CASRLGAVNTEAFF. The full variable domain, with the rest looked up from reference TRBV28 and TRBJ1-1, is DVKVTQSSRYLVKRTGEKVFLECVQDMDHENMFWYRQDPGLGLRLIYFSYDVKMKEKGDIPEGYSVSREKKERFSLILESASTNQTSMYLCASRLGAVNTEAFFGQGTRLTVV.

This chain joins TRBV11-2 and TRBJ2-7; 9 bases agree with TRBD2. The germline CDR1 and CDR2 sequences are SGHAT and FQNNGV. The CDR3 has 14 residues. The V gene end was trimmed by 4 bases and the J gene end by 4 bases; junction bases not matched to a gene: 5. The chain's CDR3 is CASSSLAGDYEQYF. The CDR3 coding sequence is TGTGCCAGCAGCTCCTTAGCGGGGGATTACGAGCAGTACTTC.

Here the CDR3 DNA reads TGTGCCAGCAGCCCAAGCGCTAGGTATATATACAATGAGCAGTTCTTC. Amino acids: CASSPSARYIYNEQFF. V gene TRBV7-2 combines with J gene TRBJ2-1; no firm D call. Germline CDR1 SGHTA, CDR2 FQGNSA. There are 16 residues in the CDR3. Trimming pared 5 bases from V and 4 bases from J, leaving 18 bases between.

The chain is built from TRBV21-1 and TRBJ2-7; the D call TRBD2 from the table was never checked on the DNA. TRBV21-1 counts as a pseudogene. This CDR3 is built from 13 residues. CDR3 protein: CASSKGGSYEQYF. DNA of the CDR3: TGTGCCAGCAGCAAGGGGGGGTCCTACGAGCAGTACTTC.

Sample share makes this clone medium-sized (0.01 to 0.1%). The chain joins TRBV5-6 to TRBJ1-2, with D maybe TRBD1 (5 bases). The CDR3 has 14 amino acids. V lost 3 bases to trimming and J lost 8 bases, with 17 bases between them. Germline lookup yields CDR1 SGHDT and CDR2 YYEEEE. The CDR3 is CASSWVGDGGGYTF. The CDR3 bases are TGTGCCAGCAGCTGGGTCGGAGATGGGGGGGGCTACACCTTC.

The chain is built from TRBV28 and TRBJ1-4; 7 positions agree with TRBD1. Germline values: CDR1 MDHEN, CDR2 SYDVKM. J gave up 0 bases and V 5 bases, and 9 bases lay outside the gene matches. The CDR3 consists of 17 residues. DNA for the CDR3: TGTGCCAGCAGTCCATGGGACAGAGCCTCAACTAATGAAAAACTGTTTTTT. Encoded protein: CASSPWDRASTNEKLFF.